The T cell receptor (beta chain) described here comes from a study of T-cell memory formation after mild COVID-19. Study-level findings and limits: SARS-CoV-2 specificity was not confirmed for second-wave clones peaking on day 37. Among clones contracting day 15 to 85, CD4/CD8 was balanced, whereas later expanders leaned CD4+. CD8+ contracting clones occupied EMRA, while CD4+ ones occupied mainly CM and EM.

This CDR3 region has 13 residues. Germline V gene lookup returns CDR1 LNHDA and CDR2 SQIVND (reference sequence). Trimming at V came to 9 bases and at J to 5 bases, leaving 5 bases not matched to a gene. Libraries for TCRalpha and TCRbeta carried sample barcodes and unique molecular identifiers via 5'RACE. MiXCR, applied by TCRdb to the 5' RACE reads, yields one record per CDR3 protein. The repertoire consists of under 450,000 distinct CDR3 sequences, with about an eighth occurring once and the leading ten covering 22%. There are many counts of this clonotype. Its matching antigen is unknown. Material: PBMCs or a T cell subset sorted from them (not recorded which). V gene TRBV19 combines with J gene TRBJ2-7; TRBD1 aligns across 12 bases. The TCR sequence derives from a man younger than 30 who had mild COVID-19 (a few samples of this study predate the infection). Cell type and time point are not known. The CDR3 nucleotides read TGTGCCAGCTCCGGGACAGGGGGCGACGAGCAGTACTTC. It is translated as CASSGTGGDEQYF.